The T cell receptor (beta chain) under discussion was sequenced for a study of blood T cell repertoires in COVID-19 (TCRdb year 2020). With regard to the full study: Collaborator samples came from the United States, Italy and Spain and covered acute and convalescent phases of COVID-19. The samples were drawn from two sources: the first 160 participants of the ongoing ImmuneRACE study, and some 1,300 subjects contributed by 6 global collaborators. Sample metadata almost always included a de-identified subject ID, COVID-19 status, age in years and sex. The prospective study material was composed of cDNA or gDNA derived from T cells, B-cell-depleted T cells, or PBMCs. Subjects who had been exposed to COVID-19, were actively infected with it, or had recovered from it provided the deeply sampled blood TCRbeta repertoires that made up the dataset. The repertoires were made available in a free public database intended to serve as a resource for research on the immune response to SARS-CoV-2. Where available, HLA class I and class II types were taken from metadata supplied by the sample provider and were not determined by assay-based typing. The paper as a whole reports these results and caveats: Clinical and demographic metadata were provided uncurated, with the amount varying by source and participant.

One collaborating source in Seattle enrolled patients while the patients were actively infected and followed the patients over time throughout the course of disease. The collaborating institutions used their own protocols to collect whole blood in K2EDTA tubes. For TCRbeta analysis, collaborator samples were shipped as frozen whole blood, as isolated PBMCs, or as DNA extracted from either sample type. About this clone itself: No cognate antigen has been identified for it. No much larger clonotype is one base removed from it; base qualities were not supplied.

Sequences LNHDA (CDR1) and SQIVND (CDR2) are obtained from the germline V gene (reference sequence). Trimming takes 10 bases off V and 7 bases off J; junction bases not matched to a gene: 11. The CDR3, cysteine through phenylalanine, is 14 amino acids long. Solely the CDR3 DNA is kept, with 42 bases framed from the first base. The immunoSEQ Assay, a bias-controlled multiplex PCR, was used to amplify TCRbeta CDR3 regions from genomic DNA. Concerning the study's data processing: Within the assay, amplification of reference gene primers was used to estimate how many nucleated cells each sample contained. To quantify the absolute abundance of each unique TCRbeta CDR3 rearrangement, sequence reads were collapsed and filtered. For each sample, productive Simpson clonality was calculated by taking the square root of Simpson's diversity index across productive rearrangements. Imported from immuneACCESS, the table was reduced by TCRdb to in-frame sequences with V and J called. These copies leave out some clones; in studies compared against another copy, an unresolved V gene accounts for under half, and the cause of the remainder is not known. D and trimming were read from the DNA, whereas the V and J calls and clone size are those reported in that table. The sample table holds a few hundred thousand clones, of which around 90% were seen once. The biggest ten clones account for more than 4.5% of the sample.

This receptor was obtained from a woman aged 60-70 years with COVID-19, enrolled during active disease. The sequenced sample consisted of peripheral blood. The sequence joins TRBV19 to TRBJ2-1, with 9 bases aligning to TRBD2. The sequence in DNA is TGTGCCACCATAAGCTCGGCGGGAGGGAATGAGCAGTTCTTC. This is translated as CATISSAGGNEQFF.